This TCR beta chain comes out of a study of blood T cell repertoires in COVID-19. TCRdb's table, derived via immunoSEQ multiplex PCR, lists solely in-frame clones and lacks some. This table has 200,000 to 300,000 clones, around nine tenths appearing once. Ages ranged from roughly 18 to 100 years, with residence in around 24 US areas. The V end was cut by 6 bases, the J end by 0 bases, with 24 bases between. This CDR3 spans 18 amino acids. Germline V lookup: CDR1 SGHTA, CDR2 FQGNSA. Sequencing was carried out using PBMCs or T cells enriched from blood (not recorded which). This chain joins TRBV7-2 and TRBJ2-7; D might be TRBD1 (6 bases). This clonotype was obtained from a woman aged 18-29 years who had recovered from COVID-19. The CDR3 DNA is TGTGCCAGCAGTTTTAGGTCCAGGGGTTCCACAAGCTCCTACGAGCAGTACTTC. Its translation: CASSFRSRGSTSSYEQYF.